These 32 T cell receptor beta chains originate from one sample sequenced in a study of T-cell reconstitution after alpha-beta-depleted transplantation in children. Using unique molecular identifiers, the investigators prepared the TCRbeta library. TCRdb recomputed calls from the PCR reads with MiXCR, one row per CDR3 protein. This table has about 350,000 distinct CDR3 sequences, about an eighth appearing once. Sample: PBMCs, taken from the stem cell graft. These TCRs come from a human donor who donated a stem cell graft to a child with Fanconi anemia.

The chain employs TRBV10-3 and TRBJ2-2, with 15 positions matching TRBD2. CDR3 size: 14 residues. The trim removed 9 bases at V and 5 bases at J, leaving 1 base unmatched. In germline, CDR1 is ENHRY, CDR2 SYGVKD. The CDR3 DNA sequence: TGTGCCATGGGACTAGCGGGAGGTACCGGGGAGCTGTTTTTT. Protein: CAMGLAGGTGELFF.

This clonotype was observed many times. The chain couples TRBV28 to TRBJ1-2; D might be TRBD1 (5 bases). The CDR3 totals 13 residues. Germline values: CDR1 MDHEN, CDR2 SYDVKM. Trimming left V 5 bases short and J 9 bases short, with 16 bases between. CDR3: CASSTGTGLSYTF. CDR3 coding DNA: TGTGCCAGCAGTACCGGGACGGGGCTAAGCTACACCTTC.

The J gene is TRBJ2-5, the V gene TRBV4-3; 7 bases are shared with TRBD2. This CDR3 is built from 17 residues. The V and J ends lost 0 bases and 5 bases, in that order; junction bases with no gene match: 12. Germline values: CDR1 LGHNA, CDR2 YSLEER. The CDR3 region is CASSQDPAGGGQETQYF. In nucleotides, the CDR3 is TGCGCCAGCAGCCAAGATCCGGCCGGCGGGGGTCAGGAGACCCAGTACTTC.

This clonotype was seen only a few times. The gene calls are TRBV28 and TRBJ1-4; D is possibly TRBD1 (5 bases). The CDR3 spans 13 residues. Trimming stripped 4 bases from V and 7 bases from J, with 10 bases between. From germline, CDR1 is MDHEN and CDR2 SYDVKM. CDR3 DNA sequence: TGTGCCAGCAGTTCTCTGGGACCTGAAAAACTGTTTTTT. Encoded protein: CASSSLGPEKLFF.

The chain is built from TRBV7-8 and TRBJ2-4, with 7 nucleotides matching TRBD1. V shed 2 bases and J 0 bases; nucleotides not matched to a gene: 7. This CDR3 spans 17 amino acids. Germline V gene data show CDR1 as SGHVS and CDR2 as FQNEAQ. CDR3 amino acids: CASSLSGSGGAKNIQYF. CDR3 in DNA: TGTGCCAGCAGCTTAAGTGGGTCAGGGGGAGCCAAAAACATTCAGTACTTC. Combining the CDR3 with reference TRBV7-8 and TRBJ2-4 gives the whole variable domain GAGVSQSPRYKVAKRGQDVALRCDPISGHVSLFWYQQALGQGPEFLTYFQNEAQLDKSGLPSDRFFAERPEGSVSTLKIQRTQQEDSAVYLCASSLSGSGGAKNIQYFGAGTRLSVL.

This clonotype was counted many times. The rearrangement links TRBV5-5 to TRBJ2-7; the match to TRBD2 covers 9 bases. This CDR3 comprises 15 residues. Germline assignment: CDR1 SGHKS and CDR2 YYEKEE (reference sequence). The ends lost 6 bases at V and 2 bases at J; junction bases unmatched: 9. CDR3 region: CASTPQTSGPYEQYF. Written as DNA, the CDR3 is TGTGCCAGCACCCCCCAGACTAGCGGACCCTACGAGCAGTACTTC.

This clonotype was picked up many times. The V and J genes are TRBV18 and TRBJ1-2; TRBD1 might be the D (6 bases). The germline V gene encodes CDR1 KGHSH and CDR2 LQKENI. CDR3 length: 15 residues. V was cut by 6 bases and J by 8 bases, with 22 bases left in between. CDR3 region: CASSQGGGPTAGYTF. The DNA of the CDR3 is TGTGCCAGCTCCCAAGGGGGAGGACCAACCGCCGGCTACACCTTC. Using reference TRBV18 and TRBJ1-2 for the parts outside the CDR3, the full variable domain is NAGVMQNPRHLVRRRGQEARLRCSPMKGHSHVYWYRQLPEEGLKFMVYLQKENIIDESGMPKERFSAEFPKEGPSILRIQQVVRGDSAAYFCASSQGGGPTAGYTFGSGTRLTVV.

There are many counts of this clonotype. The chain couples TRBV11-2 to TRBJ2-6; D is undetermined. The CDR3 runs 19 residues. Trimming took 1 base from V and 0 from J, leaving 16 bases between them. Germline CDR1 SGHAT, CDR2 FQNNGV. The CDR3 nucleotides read TGTGCCAGCAGCTTAGGTTTGAGCAGGCGGAGCTCTGGGGCCAACGTCCTGACTTTC. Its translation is CASSLGLSRRSSGANVLTF.

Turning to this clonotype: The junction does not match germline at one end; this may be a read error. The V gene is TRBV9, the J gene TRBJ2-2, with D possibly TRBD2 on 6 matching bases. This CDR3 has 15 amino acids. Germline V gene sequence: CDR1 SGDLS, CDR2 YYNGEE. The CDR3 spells CAGSLTAGSAGELFF. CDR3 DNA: TGTGCCGGCAGCCTGACCGCGGGGTCGGCCGGGGAGCTGTTTTTT.

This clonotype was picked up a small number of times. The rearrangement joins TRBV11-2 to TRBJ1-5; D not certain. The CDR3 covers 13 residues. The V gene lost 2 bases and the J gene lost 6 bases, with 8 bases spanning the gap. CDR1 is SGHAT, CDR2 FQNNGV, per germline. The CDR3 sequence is CASSLMRTQPQHF. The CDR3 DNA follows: TGTGCCAGCAGCTTAATGAGAACTCAGCCCCAGCATTTT.

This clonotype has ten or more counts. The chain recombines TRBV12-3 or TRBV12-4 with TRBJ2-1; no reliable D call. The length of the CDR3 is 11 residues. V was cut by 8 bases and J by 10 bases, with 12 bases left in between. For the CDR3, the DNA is TGTGCCAGCTCTAGACAAAGGGAGCAGTTCTTC. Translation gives CASSRQREQFF.

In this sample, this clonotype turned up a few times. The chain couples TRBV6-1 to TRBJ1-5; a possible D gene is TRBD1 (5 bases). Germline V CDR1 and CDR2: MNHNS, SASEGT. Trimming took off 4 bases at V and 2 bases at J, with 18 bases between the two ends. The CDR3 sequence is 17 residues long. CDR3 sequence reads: CASSVDGTGGGNQPQHF. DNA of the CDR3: TGTGCCAGCAGTGTGGATGGAACTGGAGGGGGCAATCAGCCCCAGCATTTT.

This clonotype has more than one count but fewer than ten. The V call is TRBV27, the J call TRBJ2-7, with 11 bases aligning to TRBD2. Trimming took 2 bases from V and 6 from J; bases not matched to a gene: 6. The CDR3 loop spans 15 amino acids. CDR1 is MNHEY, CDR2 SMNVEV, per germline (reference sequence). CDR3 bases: TGTGCCAGCAGTTTAAATAGCGGGGGGGCCTCCGAGCAGTACTTC. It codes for CASSLNSGGASEQYF.

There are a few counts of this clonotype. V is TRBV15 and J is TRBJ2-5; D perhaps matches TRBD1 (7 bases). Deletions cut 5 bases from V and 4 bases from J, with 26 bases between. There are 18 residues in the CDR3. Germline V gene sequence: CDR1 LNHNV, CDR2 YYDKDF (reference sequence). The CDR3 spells CATSGRGAGAVLGETQYF. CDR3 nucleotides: TGTGCCACCAGCGGCAGGGGGGCCGGGGCAGTCCTAGGAGAGACCCAGTACTTC. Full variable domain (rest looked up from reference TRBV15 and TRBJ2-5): DAMVIQNPRYQVTQFGKPVTLSCSQTLNHNVMYWYQQKSSQAPKLLFHYYDKDFNNEADTPDNFQSRRPNTSFCFLDIRSPGLGDTAMYLCATSGRGAGAVLGETQYFGPGTRLLVL.

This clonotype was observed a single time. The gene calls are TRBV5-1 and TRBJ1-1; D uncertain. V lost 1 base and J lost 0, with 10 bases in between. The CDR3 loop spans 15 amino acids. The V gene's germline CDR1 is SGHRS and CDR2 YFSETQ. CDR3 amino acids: CASSLSSSMNTEAFF. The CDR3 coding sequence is TGCGCCAGCAGCTTGAGCAGCTCTATGAACACTGAAGCTTTCTTT. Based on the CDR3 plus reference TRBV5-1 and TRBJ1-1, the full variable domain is KAGVTQTPRYLIKTRGQQVTLSCSPISGHRSVSWYQQTPGQGLQFLFEYFSETQRNKGNFPGRFSGRQFSNSRSEMNVSTLELGDSALYLCASSLSSSMNTEAFFGQGTRLTVV.

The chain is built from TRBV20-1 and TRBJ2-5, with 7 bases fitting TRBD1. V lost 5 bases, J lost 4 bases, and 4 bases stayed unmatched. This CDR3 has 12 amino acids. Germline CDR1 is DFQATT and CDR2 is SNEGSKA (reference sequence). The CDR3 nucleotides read TGCAGTGCTTTCAGGGGGTTAGAGACCCAGTACTTC. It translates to CSAFRGLETQYF.

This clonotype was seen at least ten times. The CDR3 sequence is CASSSSVVNLGPQHF. The CDR3 DNA is TGTGCCAGCAGCTCCTCGGTGGTGAATCTCGGGCCCCAGCATTTT. The chain is built from TRBV7-2 and TRBJ1-5; D remains unclear. Trimming removed 4 bases at V and 9 bases at J, with 19 bases between. Per the germline V gene, CDR1 is SGHTA and CDR2 is FQGNSA. The CDR3 is 15 residues long.

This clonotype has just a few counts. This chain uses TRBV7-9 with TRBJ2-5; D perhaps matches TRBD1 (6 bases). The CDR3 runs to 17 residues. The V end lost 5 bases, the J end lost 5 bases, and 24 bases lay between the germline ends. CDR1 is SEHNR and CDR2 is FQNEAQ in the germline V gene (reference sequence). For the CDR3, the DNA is TGTGCCAGCAGCCCTCCCCTCGGGACAAAATTGGGGGAGACCCAGTACTTC. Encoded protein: CASSPPLGTKLGETQYF.

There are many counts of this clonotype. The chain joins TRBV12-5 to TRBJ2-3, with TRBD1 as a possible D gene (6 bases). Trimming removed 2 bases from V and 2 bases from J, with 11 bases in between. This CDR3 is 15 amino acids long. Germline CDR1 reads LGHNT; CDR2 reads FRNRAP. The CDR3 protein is CASGLSGDFTDTQYF. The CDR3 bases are TGTGCTAGTGGTTTGTCAGGGGATTTCACAGATACGCAGTATTTT.

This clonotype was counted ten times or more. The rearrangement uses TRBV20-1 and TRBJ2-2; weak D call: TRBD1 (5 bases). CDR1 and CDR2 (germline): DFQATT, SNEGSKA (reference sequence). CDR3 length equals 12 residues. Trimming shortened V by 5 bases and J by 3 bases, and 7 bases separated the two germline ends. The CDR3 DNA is TGCAGTGCTCCCAGGGACACCGGGGAGCTGTTTTTT. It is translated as CSAPRDTGELFF.

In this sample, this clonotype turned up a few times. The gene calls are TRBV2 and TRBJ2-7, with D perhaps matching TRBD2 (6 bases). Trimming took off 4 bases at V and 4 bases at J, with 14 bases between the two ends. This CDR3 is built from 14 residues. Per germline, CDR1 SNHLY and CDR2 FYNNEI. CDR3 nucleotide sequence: TGTGCCAGCAGTGTACGGGGGAGCCAGTACGAGCAGTACTTC. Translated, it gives CASSVRGSQYEQYF.

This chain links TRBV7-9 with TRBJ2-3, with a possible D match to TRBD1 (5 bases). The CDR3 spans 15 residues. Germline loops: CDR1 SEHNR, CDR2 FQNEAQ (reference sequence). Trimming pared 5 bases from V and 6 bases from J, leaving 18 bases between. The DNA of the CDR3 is TGTGCCAGCAGCCGGGCAGGGAAATCAAGGGATACGCAGTATTTT. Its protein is CASSRAGKSRDTQYF.

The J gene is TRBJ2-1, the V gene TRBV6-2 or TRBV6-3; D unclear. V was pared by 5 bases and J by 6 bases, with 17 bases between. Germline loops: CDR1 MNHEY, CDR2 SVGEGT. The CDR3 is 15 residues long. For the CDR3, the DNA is TGTGCCAGCAGTCTATCGGGTCCAGACGGCAATGAGCAGTTCTTC. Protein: CASSLSGPDGNEQFF.

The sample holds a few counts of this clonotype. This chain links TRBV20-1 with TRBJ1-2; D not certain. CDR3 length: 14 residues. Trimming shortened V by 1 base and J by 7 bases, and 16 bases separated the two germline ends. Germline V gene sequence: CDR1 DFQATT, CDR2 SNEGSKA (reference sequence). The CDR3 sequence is CSARVQGSMSGYTF. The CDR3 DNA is TGCAGTGCTAGAGTACAAGGATCCATGAGTGGCTACACCTTC.

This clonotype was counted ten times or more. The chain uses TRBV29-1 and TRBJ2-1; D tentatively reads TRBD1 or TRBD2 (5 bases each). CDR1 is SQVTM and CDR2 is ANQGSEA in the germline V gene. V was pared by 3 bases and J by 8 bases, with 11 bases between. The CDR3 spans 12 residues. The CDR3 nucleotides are TGCAGCGTTGAGAGGGGTAGCGATGAGCAGTTCTTC. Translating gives CSVERGSDEQFF.

The CDR3 nucleotides are TGTGCCAGCAGTGCCTACGGGACAGGGGTGGGTGAGCAGTTCTTC. Its protein product is CASSAYGTGVGEQFF. The chain joins TRBV2 to TRBJ2-1; TRBD1 aligns across 10 bases. The germline V gene has CDR1 SNHLY and CDR2 FYNNEI. J lost 9 bases, V lost 4 bases, and 9 bases had no gene match. CDR3 length equals 15 residues.

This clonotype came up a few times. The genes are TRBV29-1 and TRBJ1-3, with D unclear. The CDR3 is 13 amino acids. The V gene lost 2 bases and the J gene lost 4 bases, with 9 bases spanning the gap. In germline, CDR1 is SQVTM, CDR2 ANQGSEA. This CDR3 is CSVETVAGNTIYF. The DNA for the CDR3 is TGCAGCGTTGAAACCGTGGCCGGAAACACCATATATTTT.

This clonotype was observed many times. The CDR3 here is CASSEAGTGTLSSYEQYF. In nucleotides, the CDR3 is TGTGCCAGCAGTGAAGCAGGGACAGGGACGCTGAGCTCCTACGAGCAGTACTTC. The chain links TRBV2 to TRBJ2-7, with 9 nucleotides matching TRBD1. V lost 0 bases and J lost 0; bases outside the gene matches: 9. The CDR3 runs 18 residues. Germline assignment: CDR1 SNHLY and CDR2 FYNNEI.

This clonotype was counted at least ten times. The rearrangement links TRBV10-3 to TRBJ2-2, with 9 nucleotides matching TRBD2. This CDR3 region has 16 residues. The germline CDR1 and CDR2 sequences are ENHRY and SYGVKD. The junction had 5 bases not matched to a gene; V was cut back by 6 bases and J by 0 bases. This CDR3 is CAISPAGGSNTGELFF. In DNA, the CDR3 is TGTGCCATCAGCCCAGCGGGGGGCTCGAACACCGGGGAGCTGTTTTTT.

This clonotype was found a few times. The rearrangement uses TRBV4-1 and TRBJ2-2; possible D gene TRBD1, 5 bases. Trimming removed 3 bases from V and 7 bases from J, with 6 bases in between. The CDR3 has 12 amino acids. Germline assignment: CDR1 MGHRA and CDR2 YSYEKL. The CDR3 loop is CASSHQGGELFF. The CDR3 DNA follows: TGCGCCAGCAGCCACCAGGGCGGGGAGCTGTTTTTT.

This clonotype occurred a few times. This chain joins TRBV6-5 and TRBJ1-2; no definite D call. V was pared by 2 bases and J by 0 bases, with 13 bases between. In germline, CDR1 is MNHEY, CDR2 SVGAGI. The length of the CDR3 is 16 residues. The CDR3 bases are TGTGCCAGCAGTTACCGACGGTTTCAAGCTAACTATGGCTACACCTTC. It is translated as CASSYRRFQANYGYTF.

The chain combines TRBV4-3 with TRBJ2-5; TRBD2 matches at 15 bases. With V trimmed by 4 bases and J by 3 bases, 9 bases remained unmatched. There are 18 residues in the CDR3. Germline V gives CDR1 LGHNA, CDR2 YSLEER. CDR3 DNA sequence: TGCGCCAGCAGCCCGGGTAGGACTAGCGGGGGGGCCGAAGAGACCCAGTACTTC. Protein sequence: CASSPGRTSGGAEETQYF.